This TCR beta chain was documented in a study of T-cell reconstitution after alpha-beta-depleted transplantation in children. The study's findings and limits: The origin of alpha-beta T cells about two months after transplant was reportedly several hundred expanded graft clones. In some patients, recipient T cells and intrathymic progenitors surviving conditioning explained high day-60 diversity. After one year, T-cell counts and TCRbeta diversity mostly came from new T cells.

V shed 0 bases and J 3 bases; nucleotides not matched to a gene: 9. This CDR3 comprises 18 residues. CDR1 SGHAT and CDR2 FQNNGV come from the germline V gene. The authors prepared the TCRbeta library with unique molecular identifiers. TCRdb re-called the PCR reads through MiXCR, storing one row per CDR3 protein. The sample shows 100,000 to 120,000 distinct CDR3 sequences, roughly 6.1% of them seen only once. This clonotype was detected only a few times. Its cognate antigen is unknown. This chain joins TRBV11-2 and TRBJ2-1; 9 nucleotides agree with TRBD2. Sequencing was performed on PBMCs, mostly from graft donor cells, taken 360 days after TCRalphabeta/CD19-depleted stem cell transplant. The source of this sequence is a male patient under 10 years old who had a stem cell transplant for acute lymphoblastic leukemia, so the T cells may come from the graft donor. CDR3 sequence reads: CASSLEPLGTSIYNEQFF. The CDR3 nucleotides are TGTGCCAGCAGCTTAGAGCCCCTCGGGACTAGCATCTACAATGAGCAGTTCTTC.